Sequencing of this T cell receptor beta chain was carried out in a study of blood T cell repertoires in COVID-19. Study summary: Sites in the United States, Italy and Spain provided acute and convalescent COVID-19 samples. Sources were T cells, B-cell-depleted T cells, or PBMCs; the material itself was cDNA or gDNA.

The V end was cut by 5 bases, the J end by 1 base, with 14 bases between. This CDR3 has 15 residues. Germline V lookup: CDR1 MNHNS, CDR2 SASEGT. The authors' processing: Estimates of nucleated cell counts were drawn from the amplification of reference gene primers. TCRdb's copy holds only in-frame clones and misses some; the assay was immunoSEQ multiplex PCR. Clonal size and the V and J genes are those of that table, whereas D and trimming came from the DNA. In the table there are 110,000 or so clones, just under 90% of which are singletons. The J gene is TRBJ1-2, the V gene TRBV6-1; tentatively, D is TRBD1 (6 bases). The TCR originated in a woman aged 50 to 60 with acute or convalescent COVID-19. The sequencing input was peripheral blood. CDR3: CASSPGQLRNYGYTF. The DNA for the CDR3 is TGTGCCAGCAGTCCCGGACAGCTTCGTAACTATGGCTACACCTTC.